This passage covers 10 T cell receptor beta chains from one sample sequenced in a study of cytomegalovirus exposure and HLA in healthy donors. The study ran its PCR with 60 Vbeta and 13 Jbeta primers. Profiled with immunoSEQ multiplex PCR; TCRdb holds only in-frame clones, not every one. The data contain around 130,000 clones, roughly four fifths of them singletons. Sequencing was carried out using PBMCs. The receptors were sampled from a woman in her fifties or sixties in good health and CMV-seronegative.

The CDR3 is CASSPTGTGEYPYEQYF. The DNA of the CDR3 is TGCGCCAGCAGCCCCACCGGGACAGGGGAATACCCCTACGAGCAGTACTTC. The chain recombines TRBV4-3 with TRBJ2-7, with 10 bases lining up with TRBD1. J lost 2 bases, V lost 4 bases, and 11 bases had no gene match. The CDR3 totals 17 residues. Germline V CDR1 and CDR2: LGHNA, YSLEER.

The V and J genes are TRBV18 and TRBJ1-5, with a weak D call TRBD1 (5 bases). V lost 3 bases and J 6 bases, leaving 18 bases between the germline ends. Germline assignment: CDR1 KGHSH and CDR2 LQKENI. The CDR3 runs 16 residues. CDR3 sequence (DNA): TGTGCCAGCTCACCGGAGGAGGGGCGAAGGGGTCAGCCCCAGCATTTT. Residues: CASSPEEGRRGQPQHF.

The J gene is TRBJ2-1, the V gene TRBV6-1, with 16 bases identical to TRBD2. From germline, CDR1 is MNHNS and CDR2 SASEGT. This CDR3 is built from 21 residues. Trimming took 1 base from V and 4 from J; bases not matched to a gene: 13. CDR3 nucleotides: TGTGCCAGCAGTGAAGATCTTGGGGGCGCGGGACTAGCGGGAGGGTACAATGAGCAGTTCTTC. Translated: CASSEDLGGAGLAGGYNEQFF.

This clone was observed a few times. This chain joins TRBV4-3 and TRBJ1-1; 7 bases agree with TRBD1. V was clipped by 3 bases and J by 1 base; unmatched bases: 5. Per germline, CDR1 LGHNA and CDR2 YSLEER. The CDR3 totals 15 residues. The CDR3 DNA is TGCGCCAGCAGCCAGCAGCGGACAGGGAACACTGAAGCTTTCTTT. It is translated as CASSQQRTGNTEAFF.

V and J are TRBV29-1 and TRBJ2-5; 8 positions match TRBD2. The CDR3 contains 13 residues. The V segment lost 4 bases and the J segment 2 bases; nucleotides outside the gene matches: 3. Germline V gives CDR1 SQVTM, CDR2 ANQGSEA. This CDR3 reads CSVGRGGQETQYF. In DNA form, the CDR3 reads TGCAGCGTTGGTCGGGGGGGGCAAGAGACCCAGTACTTC.

This clone occurred a few times. The chain uses TRBV7-9 and TRBJ1-1; a possible D gene is TRBD1 (5 bases). V was trimmed by 4 bases and J by 11 bases, leaving 23 bases between them. CDR3 length equals 15 residues. CDR1 is SEHNR, CDR2 FQNEAQ, per germline (reference sequence). CDR3 DNA sequence: TGTGCCAGCAGCTCCACGGTTGACAGAGCCACGGAGGCTTTCTTT. This gives the protein CASSSTVDRATEAFF.

The rearrangement uses TRBV19 and TRBJ1-2; tentative D call: TRBD1 (6 bases). The CDR3 covers 14 residues. The V and J ends lost 6 bases and 4 bases respectively, with 15 bases between them. Germline CDR1 reads LNHDA; CDR2 reads SQIVND (reference sequence). Here the CDR3 reads CASSLQGTIYGYTF. In DNA, the CDR3 is TGTGCCAGTAGCTTACAGGGAACCATCTATGGCTACACCTTC.

A few counts support this clone. The chain's CDR3 is CAISESIGLGAETQYF. CDR3 coding DNA: TGTGCCATCAGTGAGTCGATTGGCCTGGGGGCTGAGACCCAGTACTTC. The chain employs TRBV10-3 and TRBJ2-5; perhaps TRBD1 as D (6 bases). Germline V lookup: CDR1 ENHRY, CDR2 SYGVKD. This CDR3 contains 16 residues. The V end lost 0 bases, the J end lost 5 bases, and 16 bases lay between the germline ends.

This clone was counted only a few times. The CDR3 sequence is CASSSGQGGEKLFF. The CDR3 nucleotides read TGCGCCAGCAGCTCGGGACAGGGTGGTGAAAAACTGTTTTTT. The chain links TRBV5-1 to TRBJ1-4, with 9 nucleotides matching TRBD1. V lost 3 bases, J lost 7 bases, and 4 bases stayed unmatched. CDR1 and CDR2 from the germline V gene are SGHRS and YFSETQ. The CDR3 contains 14 residues.

The V gene is TRBV28, the J gene TRBJ1-5; 9 bases fit TRBD1. The CDR3 loop spans 15 amino acids. With V trimmed by 2 bases and J by 5 bases, 4 bases remained unmatched. Germline V lookup: CDR1 MDHEN, CDR2 SYDVKM. The CDR3 here is CASSLRGTGHQPQHF. The CDR3 region has the DNA TGTGCCAGCAGTTTAAGGGGGACAGGGCATCAGCCCCAGCATTTT.